The 12 T cell receptor beta chains presented below share a single source sample, sequenced in a study of T cell changes during pregnancy in multiple sclerosis. Sequenced by immunoSEQ multiplex PCR; TCRdb stores in-frame clones only, minus some. This table holds some 41,000 clones, approximately 91% found once. The specimen sequenced was PBMCs (not recorded whether the cells were cultured). These receptor sequences come from a female donor with multiple sclerosis, enrolled in a pregnancy study.

The sample holds one count of this clone. The V and J genes are TRBV2 and TRBJ1-1; TRBD1 might be the D (6 bases). The V end was cut by 5 bases, the J end by 4 bases, with 11 bases between. CDR1 is SNHLY and CDR2 is FYNNEI in the germline V gene. The length of the CDR3 is 13 residues. The CDR3 spells CASSSQGPTEAFF. The CDR3 nucleotides are TGTGCCAGCAGTTCACAGGGTCCCACTGAAGCTTTCTTT.

The rearrangement links TRBV4-1 to TRBJ2-1; 7 bases match TRBD2. Germline trimming cut 0 bases from V and 5 bases from J; bases unmatched to any gene: 13. CDR1 is MGHRA and CDR2 is YSYEKL in the germline V gene. This CDR3 is built from 18 residues. The CDR3, as DNA: TGCGCCAGCAGCCAAGATCGCACTTATCGGGGGGAGGACAATGAGCAGTTCTTC. It is translated as CASSQDRTYRGEDNEQFF.

This sequence joins TRBV30 and TRBJ2-2; TRBD2 aligns across 7 bases. Unmatched junction bases numbered 10, after V lost 0 bases and J lost 6 bases. The length of the CDR3 is 16 residues. CDR1 is GTSNPN, CDR2 SVGIG, per germline (reference sequence). The CDR3 sequence is CAWSVRGAGRAGELFF. DNA of the CDR3: TGTGCCTGGAGTGTACGAGGGGCAGGGAGGGCCGGGGAGCTGTTTTTT.

The V call is TRBV7-2, the J call TRBJ2-1; TRBD2 matches at 8 bases. V gave up 5 bases and J gave up 9 bases; unmatched junction bases: 12. Per the germline V gene, CDR1 is SGHTA and CDR2 is FQGNSA. The CDR3 loop spans 15 amino acids. CDR3 amino acids: CASSTRNGRGTEQFF. The CDR3 DNA sequence: TGTGCCAGCAGCACAAGAAACGGGAGGGGAACTGAGCAGTTCTTC.

The chain has TRBV10-3 and TRBJ1-1; possibly TRBD1 for D (6 bases). This CDR3 comprises 12 residues. V was clipped by 10 bases and J by 3 bases, with 12 bases between them. The germline CDR1 and CDR2 sequences are ENHRY and SYGVKD. The CDR3 loop reads CARVNRDTEAFF. The CDR3 bases are TGTGCCAGGGTAAACAGGGACACTGAAGCTTTCTTT.

This sequence joins TRBV7-2 and TRBJ2-3, with TRBD2 matching 7 bases. Trimming at V came to 5 bases and at J to 1 base, leaving 6 bases not matched to a gene. This CDR3 spans 15 amino acids. Germline V gene lookup returns CDR1 SGHTA and CDR2 FQGNSA. CDR3 residues: CASSTRLAGTDTQYF. CDR3 DNA: TGTGCCAGCAGCACCAGACTAGCTGGCACAGATACGCAGTATTTT.

V usage is TRBV19 and J usage is TRBJ2-1; D is unresolved. V lost 3 bases to trimming and J lost 1 base, with 10 bases between them. Germline values: CDR1 LNHDA, CDR2 SQIVND (reference sequence). The CDR3 consists of 15 residues. The CDR3 DNA reads TGTGCCAGTAGTATTCTACGAGGTTCCTACAATGAGCAGTTCTTC. Translation gives CASSILRGSYNEQFF.

The chain has TRBV2 and TRBJ1-4; D possibly corresponds to TRBD1 (5 bases). V gave up 4 bases and J gave up 10 bases, with 16 bases separating them. The CDR3 length is 14 residues. Germline lookup yields CDR1 SNHLY and CDR2 FYNNEI. The CDR3 nucleotides are TGTGCCAGCAGTGTGGGGGGTGGCCCGGGAAAACTGTTTTTT. This codes for CASSVGGGPGKLFF.

The chain is built from TRBV30 and TRBJ2-7, with TRBD1 matching over 9 bases. Trimming removed 8 bases from V and 3 bases from J; junction bases left unmatched: 14. The length of the CDR3 is 15 residues. Germline values: CDR1 GTSNPN, CDR2 SVGIG (reference sequence). CDR3 sequence (DNA): TGTGCCGTAGAGACCGGGACAGGGCCCTTCTACGAGCAGTACTTC. Residues: CAVETGTGPFYEQYF.

The chain joins TRBV4-1 to TRBJ2-1; weak D call: TRBD1 (6 bases). CDR3 length: 13 residues. V was shortened by 3 bases and J by 12 bases, with 15 bases between the two germline ends. The V gene's germline CDR1 is MGHRA and CDR2 YSYEKL. The chain's CDR3 is CASSQETGIGQFF. The CDR3 DNA sequence: TGCGCCAGCAGCCAGGAAACAGGGATTGGGCAGTTCTTC.

This chain uses TRBV5-4 with TRBJ2-3; weak D call: TRBD2 (6 bases). V dropped 4 bases and J dropped 3 bases, with 12 bases sitting between them. The CDR3 is 14 residues long. The germline gives CDR1 SGHNT, CDR2 YYREEE (reference sequence). The CDR3, as DNA: TGTGCCAGCAGCGATAAGCGGGTAACAGATACGCAGTATTTT. This translates into CASSDKRVTDTQYF.

The rearrangement joins TRBV18 to TRBJ2-3; D gene ambiguous. Deletions cut 2 bases from V and 4 bases from J, with 4 bases between. This CDR3 has 12 residues. Per the germline V gene, CDR1 is KGHSH and CDR2 is LQKENI. CDR3 nucleotides: TGTGCCAGCTCACCATATGCAGATACGCAGTATTTT. Encoded protein: CASSPYADTQYF.